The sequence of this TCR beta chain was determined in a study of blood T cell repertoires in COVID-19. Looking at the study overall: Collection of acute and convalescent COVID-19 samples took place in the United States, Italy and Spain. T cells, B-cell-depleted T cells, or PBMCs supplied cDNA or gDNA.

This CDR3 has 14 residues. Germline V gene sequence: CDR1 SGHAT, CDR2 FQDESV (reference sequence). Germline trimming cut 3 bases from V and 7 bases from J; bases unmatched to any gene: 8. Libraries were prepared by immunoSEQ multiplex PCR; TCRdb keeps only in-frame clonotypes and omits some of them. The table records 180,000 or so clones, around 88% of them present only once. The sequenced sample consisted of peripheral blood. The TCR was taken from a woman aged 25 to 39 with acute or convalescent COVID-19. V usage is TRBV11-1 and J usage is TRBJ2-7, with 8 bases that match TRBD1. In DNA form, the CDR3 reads TGTGCCAGCAGCTTGGGACAGGATGTTTGGGAGCAGTACTTC. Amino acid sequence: CASSLGQDVWEQYF.